This TCR beta chain is from a study of T cell responses to AZD1222 COVID-19 vaccine (dated by TCRdb to about 2021). Regarding the complete study: A total of just over 230 trial participants underwent TCR sequencing, of whom about 200 had received two doses of AZD1222 and 26 had received two doses of the MenACWY control vaccine. Trial participants were enrolled by age into subgroups of 18-55, 56-69 and 70-plus years, and around 140, 26 and 57 TCR-sequenced participants, respectively, were included in these subgroups. The paper's findings and limits, for the study overall: Because no day 14 peak-response samples were available, the repertoires could be characterized only after the peak T cell response. A significant rise in spike-specific TCR breadth and depth was observed after two AZD1222 doses relative to day 0 and relative to MenACWY recipients. In the small 56-69-year group, the increase in depth fell short of significance, most likely because of low power. Nearly half of unique spike-specific TCRs reportedly recognized epitopes outside regions mutated in the B.1.351 and B.1.1.7 variants. Conclusions about previously exposed vaccinees are limited because only five or six AZD1222 recipients were SARS-CoV-2 seropositive at baseline. Participants were mostly white British and included more females than males, and it was suggested by the authors that clonal diversity may have been underestimated. CD4 TCRs associated with the vaccine covered the entire spike protein, and the dominant responses were in regions 160-218 and 743-854.

This clone is medium-sized (0.01 to 0.1%) in its sample. The clone's antigen remains unknown. No base qualities exist here, and no much larger clone lies one base off it. The CDR3 regions of human TCRbeta chains were analyzed by immunosequencing. On the study's bioinformatics: TCRs in the repertoires were matched against a reference library of SARS-CoV-2-specific TCRs that had been generated with the MIRA antigen-specificity platform. Breadth was defined as the fraction of unique TCRs that were SARS-CoV-2-associated, and depth was defined as the fraction of total T cells that were SARS-CoV-2-associated. Each spike-specific TCR was assigned to its reactive spike region and to a CD4 or CD8 class using the MIRA data. Log10-transformed breadth and depth values were compared by one-way ANOVA with Sidak's multiple comparisons tests. Not all clones reach the TCRdb copy of this immuneACCESS table, which keeps in-frame sequences only. Checked studies attribute under half of the gap to unresolved V genes and leave the rest unexplained. That table gives V, J and clone size, and the DNA gave D and trimming. The sample table contains about 150,000 clones; only one count was recorded for less than 90% of them. The leading ten clones occupy 6.9% of the sample.

This specimen's time point label, per the study, means: sample from adult after SARS-CoV-2 infection, after symptom onset. A couple of convalescent COVID-19 patients, sampled after symptom onset from adults with prior SARS-CoV-2 infection, were also TCR-sequenced for comparison. From cysteine to phenylalanine, the CDR3 is 15 amino acids long. Left in the record is the CDR3 DNA by itself, 45 bases read in frame from the first base. Sequences LNHNV (CDR1) and YYDKDF (CDR2) are obtained from the germline V gene (reference sequence). V drops 5 bases and J drops 0 bases, leaving 13 bases in between. The starting material was peripheral blood, obtained after recovery from COVID-19. The receptor comes from an adult who had recovered from COVID-19. The sequence joins TRBV15 to TRBJ1-1; 6 matching bases give a weak D call of TRBD1. At the DNA level, the sequence is TGTGCCACCAGCTATTGGGACACTTTGAACACTGAAGCTTTCTTT. This is translated as CATSYWDTLNTEAFF.